The 4 T cell receptor beta chains reported below all come from one sample, sequenced in a study of metastatic and nonmetastatic thyroid tumors. TCRdb reanalyzed the PCR reads with MiXCR. The sample consists of 25,000 to 35,000 clones, over 15% of them appearing once. Thyroid surgery had not been preceded by any treatment in any patient. The sample comprised blood. All receptors derive from a female donor with papillary thyroid cancer or a benign thyroid nodule (not recorded which). Some clones in this sample may be carry-over from other donors' samples.

This clone was recorded a few times. The rearrangement links TRBV12-3 or TRBV12-4 to TRBJ2-1; no reliable D call. CDR3 length: 12 amino acids. Trimming removed 2 bases at V and 10 bases at J, with 9 bases between. CDR3 sequence reads: CASSLRSAEQFF. The CDR3 DNA sequence: TGTGCCAGCAGTTTAAGATCCGCCGAGCAGTTCTTC.

This clone was seen ten or more times. The chain combines TRBV6-1 with TRBJ2-1, with 11 positions matching TRBD1. This CDR3 has 15 residues. V lost 11 bases and J lost 6; bases outside the gene matches: 12. Germline values: CDR1 MNHNS, CDR2 SASEGT. Written as DNA, the CDR3 is TGTGCCGGGAGCAGGGGACAGGGGGTAATCAATGAGCAGTTCTTC. Translating it yields CAGSRGQGVINEQFF.

V and J are TRBV20-1 and TRBJ2-3, with 8 nucleotides matching TRBD2. CDR1 and CDR2 (germline): DFQATT, SNEGSKA (reference sequence). The CDR3 contains 13 residues. The CDR3 DNA follows: TGCAGCCTCGGGAGGGTAGGGACAGATACGCAGTATTTT. Translated: CSLGRVGTDTQYF.

A word on this clone: It may be a read error: a sequence one base away is much more abundant. The DNA of the CDR3 is TGTGCCAGTGCGGACGGAGAACCTAATGGAAAACTGTTTTTT. This encodes CASADGEPNGKLFF. The chain is built from TRBV19 and TRBJ1-4; no reliable D call. Germline assignment: CDR1 LNHDA and CDR2 SQIVND (reference sequence). The CDR3 sequence is 14 residues long.